This T cell receptor beta chain was found in a study of blood T cell repertoires in COVID-19. This clone has a handful of counts. Using immunoSEQ multiplex PCR, the repertoire was profiled, and TCRdb retains in-frame clones only, with some absent. The sample records almost 85,000 clones, roughly 90% being singletons. Participants were aged 18 to 89 years from 24 US areas. Sequences were obtained from PBMCs or T cells enriched from blood (not recorded which). This sequence originates from a woman between 45 and 60 years old with acute COVID-19.

The DNA for the CDR3 is TGTGCCAGCAGCCCAAATACAGGGTCTGGCTACACCTTC. Protein product: CASSPNTGSGYTF. This rearrangement joins TRBV14 to TRBJ1-2, with D perhaps matching TRBD1 (6 bases). Germline V gene sequence: CDR1 SGHDN, CDR2 FVKESK. This CDR3 comprises 13 residues. The V and J ends lost 4 bases and 7 bases respectively, with 13 bases between them.